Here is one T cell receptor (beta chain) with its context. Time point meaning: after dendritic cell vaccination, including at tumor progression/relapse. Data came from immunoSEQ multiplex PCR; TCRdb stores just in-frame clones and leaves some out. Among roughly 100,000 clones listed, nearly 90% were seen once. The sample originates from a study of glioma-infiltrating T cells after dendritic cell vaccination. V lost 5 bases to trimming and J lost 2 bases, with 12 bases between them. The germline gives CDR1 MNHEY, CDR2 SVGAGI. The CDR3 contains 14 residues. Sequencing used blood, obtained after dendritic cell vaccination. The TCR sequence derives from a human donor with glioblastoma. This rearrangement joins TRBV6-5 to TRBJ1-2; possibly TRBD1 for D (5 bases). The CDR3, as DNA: TGTGCCAGCAGTAAGGCAGGGTTGAACTATGGCTACACCTTC. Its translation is CASSKAGLNYGYTF.